Presented here are 28 T cell receptor beta chains from one specimen sequenced in a study of T cells in Graves' hyperthyroidism and ophthalmopathy. Amplification yielded TCR beta CDR3 regions, with RNA transcripts as the source. Initially, a first-round RT-PCR of the TCR CDR3 employed the HTBI primer set. TCRdb ran MiXCR on the multiplex PCR reads and lists one entry per CDR3 protein. The sample consists of about 500,000 distinct CDR3 sequences, approximately 16% of them appearing once. The specimen was blood. Every receptor here comes from a woman younger than 35 with Graves' hyperthyroidism.

This sequence joins TRBV19 and TRBJ1-5; 7 nucleotides align to TRBD1. V was pared by 1 base and J by 0 bases, with 6 bases of the junction left unmatched. The CDR3 has 17 residues. Looked up from germline, CDR1 is LNHDA and CDR2 is SQIVND (reference sequence). CDR3 in amino acids: CASSIGGTVDSNQPQHF. The DNA for the CDR3 is TGTGCCAGTAGTATAGGGGGGACAGTAGATAGCAATCAGCCCCAGCATTTT. Combining the CDR3 with reference TRBV19 and TRBJ1-5 gives the whole variable domain DGGITQSPKYLFRKEGQNVTLSCEQNLNHDAMYWYRQDPGQGLRLIYYSQIVNDFQKGDIAEGYSVSREKKESFPLTVTSAQKNPTAFYLCASSIGGTVDSNQPQHFGDGTRLSIL.

This clonotype has ten or more counts. The chain carries TRBV24-1 and TRBJ1-2, with 9 positions matching TRBD1. This CDR3 has 14 residues. After removal of 4 bases from V and 8 bases from J, the junction contained 7 bases not matched to a gene. From germline, CDR1 is KGHDR and CDR2 SFDVKD. CDR3 residues: CATSETGTGSGYTF. The DNA for the CDR3 is TGTGCCACCAGTGAAACCGGGACAGGGTCCGGCTACACCTTC.

This chain connects TRBV7-2 to TRBJ1-4; D possibly corresponds to TRBD1 (5 bases). Trimming took 2 bases from V and 0 from J, leaving 7 bases between them. The CDR3 contains 15 residues. Per germline, CDR1 SGHTA and CDR2 FQGNSA. The DNA for the CDR3 is TGTGCCAGCAGCTTAAAAGGGGCAACTAATGAAAAACTGTTTTTT. Translating it yields CASSLKGATNEKLFF.

This clonotype was recorded a few times. The chain uses TRBV12-3 or TRBV12-4 and TRBJ1-4; weak D call: TRBD1 (6 bases). This CDR3 is built from 17 residues. Trimming shortened V by 7 bases and J by 2 bases, and 20 bases separated the two germline ends. The CDR3 spells CASTQGGGRSTNEKLFF. The CDR3, as DNA: TGTGCCAGCACCCAAGGGGGGGGGCGCTCCACTAATGAAAAACTGTTTTTT.

In its sample, this clonotype was seen a few times. The chain couples TRBV5-1 to TRBJ2-2, with TRBD2 matching over 7 bases. This CDR3 is 17 amino acids long. V shed 4 bases and J 0 bases; nucleotides not matched to a gene: 9. Germline V CDR1 and CDR2: SGHRS, YFSETQ. The CDR3 region has the DNA TGCGCCAGCAGCCGTCTTACTAGCGTTACGAACACCGGGGAGCTGTTTTTT. It codes for CASSRLTSVTNTGELFF.

This rearrangement joins TRBV20-1 to TRBJ1-5, with 8 bases that match TRBD1. Trimming at V came to 4 bases and at J to 6 bases, leaving 8 bases not matched to a gene. Germline CDR1 reads DFQATT; CDR2 reads SNEGSKA (reference sequence). CDR3 length: 14 amino acids. CDR3 sequence: CSAIVGQGSQPQHF. CDR3 sequence (DNA): TGCAGTGCTATCGTCGGACAGGGTAGTCAGCCCCAGCATTTT.

At least ten counts were recorded for this clonotype. The V call is TRBV12-3 or TRBV12-4, the J call TRBJ2-1; the match to TRBD1 covers 7 bases. J gave up 3 bases and V 4 bases, and 6 bases lay outside the gene matches. The CDR3 runs to 15 residues. The CDR3 nucleotides read TGTGCCAGCAGTTCCCCGGGACAGCACTACAATGAGCAGTTCTTC. Amino acids: CASSSPGQHYNEQFF.

This clonotype has just a few counts. V gene TRBV4-1 combines with J gene TRBJ2-7, with D possibly matching TRBD2 (6 bases). V lost 2 bases to trimming and J lost 3 bases, with 11 bases between them. Per the germline V gene, CDR1 is MGHRA and CDR2 is YSYEKL. This CDR3 has 14 residues. This CDR3 is CASSQLTRSYEQYF. The CDR3, as DNA: TGCGCCAGCAGCCAACTGACTAGAAGCTACGAGCAGTACTTC.

Many counts were recorded for this clonotype. This chain links TRBV7-6 with TRBJ2-1; TRBD1 matches at 7 bases. Per the germline V gene, CDR1 is SGHVS and CDR2 is FNYEAQ. Trimming removed 4 bases from V and 2 bases from J; junction bases left unmatched: 5. CDR3 size: 15 residues. CDR3 in amino acids: CASSSRQGPYNEQFF. In DNA, the CDR3 is TGTGCCAGCAGCTCAAGACAGGGCCCCTACAATGAGCAGTTCTTC.

This clonotype came up a few times. V gene TRBV19 combines with J gene TRBJ1-4; tentatively, D is TRBD1 (5 bases). CDR1 is LNHDA, CDR2 SQIVND, per germline (reference sequence). V shed 5 bases and J shed 4 bases, with 14 bases lying between them. The CDR3 spans 15 residues. For the CDR3, the DNA is TGTGCCAGTAGTTCCCGGGAGAGGGGTAATGAAAAACTGTTTTTT. Its protein product is CASSSRERGNEKLFF.

The chain joins TRBV29-1 to TRBJ2-7; D uncertain. CDR1 is SQVTM and CDR2 is ANQGSEA in the germline V gene. The CDR3 runs to 11 residues. V lost 2 bases to trimming and J lost 3 bases, with 5 bases between them. The CDR3 sequence: CSVEKGYEQYF. The CDR3 nucleotides read TGCAGCGTTGAAAAGGGCTACGAGCAGTACTTC.

Many counts were recorded for this clonotype. This chain joins TRBV5-1 and TRBJ2-3; unclear D gene. Trimming cost V 7 bases and J 0 bases, with 9 bases left between them. This CDR3 region has 13 residues. The germline gives CDR1 SGHRS, CDR2 YFSETQ. The CDR3 here is CASGMGSTDTQYF. The CDR3 nucleotides read TGCGCCAGCGGGATGGGCAGCACAGATACGCAGTATTTT.

This clonotype came up many times. The chain combines TRBV20-1 with TRBJ1-3; no clear D. The V and J ends lost 0 bases and 9 bases respectively, with 15 bases between them. Germline CDR1 is DFQATT and CDR2 is SNEGSKA (reference sequence). The CDR3 spans 14 residues. The CDR3 region is CSAREVSSPVTIYF. DNA for the CDR3: TGCAGTGCTAGAGAAGTGAGCAGCCCAGTCACCATATATTTT.

A few counts support this clonotype. This chain connects TRBV20-1 to TRBJ2-1; 8 nucleotides align to TRBD2. Losses at the gene ends were 0 bases for V and 0 bases for J; bases not matched to a gene: 4. CDR1 DFQATT and CDR2 SNEGSKA come from the germline V gene (reference sequence). The length of the CDR3 is 16 residues. CDR3 DNA: TGCAGTGCTAGAGATTTGAGCGGGAGCTCCTACAATGAGCAGTTCTTC. Residues: CSARDLSGSSYNEQFF.

The chain carries TRBV5-4 and TRBJ2-3; the match to TRBD2 covers 14 bases. CDR3 length: 16 residues. Germline CDR1 reads SGHNT; CDR2 reads YYREEE (reference sequence). J lost 6 bases, V lost 0 bases, and 3 bases had no gene match. The CDR3 DNA follows: TGTGCCAGCAGCTTGGGGACTAGCGGGGGGTTTGATACGCAGTATTTT. Encoded protein: CASSLGTSGGFDTQYF.

The sample holds a few counts of this clonotype. V and J are TRBV5-1 and TRBJ2-7; perhaps TRBD2 as D (6 bases). Deletions cut 0 bases from V and 4 bases from J, with 14 bases between. The CDR3 extends over 15 amino acids. Looked up from germline, CDR1 is SGHRS and CDR2 is YFSETQ. The CDR3 nucleotides are TGCGCCAGCAGCTTGGCTAGACTAGGCGGTTACGAGCAGTACTTC. It translates to CASSLARLGGYEQYF.

This clonotype was recorded a few times. This sequence joins TRBV7-2 and TRBJ1-5; no clear D. Per germline, CDR1 SGHTA and CDR2 FQGNSA. V lost 3 bases and J lost 7, with 10 bases in between. The length of the CDR3 is 13 residues. CDR3 nucleotide sequence: TGTGCCAGCAGCTTTAAACCGGCCCAGCCCCAGCATTTT. Its protein is CASSFKPAQPQHF.

The table lists this clonotype with a few counts. The chain uses TRBV7-9 and TRBJ2-1; D is ambiguous. V was clipped by 6 bases and J by 8 bases, with 5 bases between them. Per germline, CDR1 SEHNR and CDR2 FQNEAQ (reference sequence). This CDR3 region has 10 residues. The CDR3 DNA reads as TGTGCCAGCAGTCTATATGAGCAGTTCTTC. Protein sequence: CASSLYEQFF. Full variable domain (remainder filled in from reference TRBV7-9 and TRBJ2-1): DTGVSQNPRHKITKRGQNVTFRCDPISEHNRLYWYRQTLGQGPEFLTYFQNEAQLEKSRLLSDRFSAERPKGSFSTLEIQRTEQGDSAMYLCASSLYEQFFGPGTRLTVL.

V gene TRBV30 combines with J gene TRBJ2-4; D gene ambiguous. V lost 2 bases and J lost 0, with 8 bases in between. The CDR3 has 14 amino acids. Germline assignment: CDR1 GTSNPN and CDR2 SVGIG (reference sequence). In DNA form, the CDR3 reads TGTGCCTGGAGTCCGGGTCTAGCCAAAAACATTCAGTACTTC. This sequence encodes CAWSPGLAKNIQYF.

The chain recombines TRBV3-1 with TRBJ1-2; TRBD1 is a possible D gene (6 bases). CDR1 is LGHDT, CDR2 YNNKEL, per germline (reference sequence). V was pared by 0 bases and J by 7 bases, with 21 bases between. The CDR3 loop spans 17 amino acids. DNA of the CDR3: TGTGCCAGCAGCCAAGACAGAGTACAGGGACAAATTGCTGGCTACACCTTC. Translating gives CASSQDRVQGQIAGYTF.

This clonotype was found many times. The CDR3 bases are TGTGCCAGCAGCCAAGACCGGGCCCCCATGAACACTGAAGCTTTCTTT. This sequence encodes CASSQDRAPMNTEAFF. The chain has TRBV3-1 and TRBJ1-1; D ambiguous. Trimming stripped 0 bases from V and 0 bases from J, with 11 bases between. CDR3 length equals 16 residues. Germline CDR1 reads LGHDT; CDR2 reads YNNKEL (reference sequence).

This clonotype has just a few counts. The chain links TRBV6-2 or TRBV6-3 to TRBJ1-1, with D hard to call. V shed 5 bases and J shed 2 bases, with 18 bases lying between them. This CDR3 contains 16 residues. The germline V gene has CDR1 MNHEY and CDR2 SVGEGT. DNA for the CDR3: TGTGCCAGCAGTAACACAAGACTAGGTGGAAACACTGAAGCTTTCTTT. Protein: CASSNTRLGGNTEAFF.

The sample holds many counts of this clonotype. V usage is TRBV6-1 and J usage is TRBJ1-1; 8 nucleotides agree with TRBD1. The V gene end was trimmed by 5 bases and the J gene end by 0 bases; junction bases not matched to a gene: 5. Germline lookup yields CDR1 MNHNS and CDR2 SASEGT. The CDR3 totals 15 residues. CDR3 DNA sequence: TGTGCCAGCAGTTGGACAGGGTCCATGAACACTGAAGCTTTCTTT. It encodes CASSWTGSMNTEAFF.

About this clonotype: A read error is possible here, since a much larger clone lies one base away. This sequence joins TRBV10-3 and TRBJ2-1, with D perhaps matching TRBD2 (5 bases). CDR3 length equals 14 residues. The germline V gene encodes CDR1 ENHRY and CDR2 SYGVKD. Trimming left V 2 bases short and J 10 bases short, with 15 bases between. The CDR3 region has the DNA TGTGCCATCAGTGAGGGACTCGTAACCTACGAGCAGTTCTTC. This sequence encodes CAISEGLVTYEQFF.

This clonotype appeared many times. This sequence joins TRBV5-1 and TRBJ2-3; no clear D. V shed 0 bases and J shed 4 bases, with 9 bases lying between them. CDR1 and CDR2 (germline): SGHRS, YFSETQ. The CDR3 length is 14 residues. The CDR3, as DNA: TGCGCCAGCAGCTTGGGGAGACCAGCAGATACGCAGTATTTT. Amino acids: CASSLGRPADTQYF.

This clonotype was counted ten times or more. The V call is TRBV19, the J call TRBJ2-6; D is undetermined. This CDR3 has 15 amino acids. V was clipped by 4 bases and J by 3 bases, with 10 bases between them. Germline loops: CDR1 LNHDA, CDR2 SQIVND (reference sequence). The CDR3 sequence is CASSTGISGANVLTF. The CDR3 DNA reads TGTGCCAGTAGTACTGGGATTAGTGGGGCCAACGTCCTGACTTTC.

This clonotype was recorded at least ten times. The genes are TRBV20-1 and TRBJ2-7; 7 nucleotides align to TRBD1. CDR3 size: 11 residues. V lost 3 bases to trimming and J lost 7 bases; unmatched junction nucleotides: 3. The germline gives CDR1 DFQATT, CDR2 SNEGSKA (reference sequence). The CDR3 spells CSARDRWEQYF. CDR3 coding DNA: TGCAGTGCTAGGGACAGGTGGGAGCAGTACTTC.

In this sample, this clonotype turned up a few times. The rearrangement joins TRBV12-3 or TRBV12-4 to TRBJ1-3, with TRBD1 matching over 12 bases. The CDR3 covers 16 residues. V was pared by 3 bases and J by 9 bases, with 9 bases of the junction left unmatched. CDR3 in amino acids: CASSLHSGTGGSTIYF. The CDR3 coding sequence is TGTGCCAGCAGTTTGCATTCCGGGACAGGGGGCAGCACCATATATTTT.